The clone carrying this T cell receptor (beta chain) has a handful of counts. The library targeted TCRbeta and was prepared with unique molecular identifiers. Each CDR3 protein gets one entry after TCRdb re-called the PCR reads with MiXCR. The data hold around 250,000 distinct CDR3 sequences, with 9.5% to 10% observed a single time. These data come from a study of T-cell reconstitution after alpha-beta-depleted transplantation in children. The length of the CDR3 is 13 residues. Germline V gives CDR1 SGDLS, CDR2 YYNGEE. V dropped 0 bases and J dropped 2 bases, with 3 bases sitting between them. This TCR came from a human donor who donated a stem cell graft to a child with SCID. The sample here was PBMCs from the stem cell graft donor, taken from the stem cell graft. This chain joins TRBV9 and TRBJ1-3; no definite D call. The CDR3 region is CASSVDTGNTIYF. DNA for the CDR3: TGTGCCAGCAGCGTAGATACTGGAAACACCATATATTTT.